The 11 T cell receptor beta chains in this list originate from one sample, sequenced in a study of CD8 T cells in Susac syndrome. cDNA came from around 0.5 to 1 ug RNA primed by random hexamers. TCRdb reprocessed the immunoSEQ multiplex PCR reads with MiXCR, giving one entry per CDR3 protein. The sample has around 180,000 distinct CDR3 sequences; approximately 95% are singletons. Source material: CD8+ T cells from PBMCs. The receptors derive from a human donor with multiple sclerosis.

The genes are TRBV28 and TRBJ1-2; D gene uncertain. Germline CDR1 is MDHEN and CDR2 is SYDVKM. The V end was cut by 3 bases, the J end by 0 bases, with 11 bases between. CDR3 length: 15 residues. The CDR3 DNA reads as TGTGCCAGCAGTTTCCTACGACACCCTAACTATGGCTACACCTTC. Its protein product is CASSFLRHPNYGYTF.

This clonotype was observed once. The gene calls are TRBV25-1 and TRBJ1-2; tentative D call: TRBD1 (5 bases). With 1 base removed from V and 5 bases from J, the gap between germline ends came to 11 bases. This CDR3 comprises 14 residues. Germline values: CDR1 MGHDK, CDR2 SYGVNS. The CDR3 DNA sequence: TGTGCCAGCAGTGAATTTGTCGGGGGTTATGGCTACACCTTC. Protein: CASSEFVGGYGYTF.

The chain employs TRBV18 and TRBJ1-5; D is uncertain. Per the germline V gene, CDR1 is KGHSH and CDR2 is LQKENI. V lost 2 bases and J 2 bases, leaving 10 bases between the germline ends. This CDR3 contains 15 residues. CDR3 nucleotides: TGTGCCAGCTCACCATTCAGACTCGGCAATCAGCCCCAGCATTTT. It translates to CASSPFRLGNQPQHF.

The chain recombines TRBV5-6 with TRBJ2-1; the match to TRBD2 covers 14 bases. The V segment lost 4 bases and the J segment 10 bases; nucleotides outside the gene matches: 7. Germline lookup yields CDR1 SGHDT and CDR2 YYEEEE. The CDR3 has 15 residues. The CDR3 DNA follows: TGTGCCAGCAGCGTGACTAGCGGGAGGGCTTGGGAGCAGTTCTTC. Protein product: CASSVTSGRAWEQFF.

J is TRBJ2-2 and V is TRBV12-3 or TRBV12-4; D not resolved. The CDR3 has 14 residues. V shed 2 bases and J shed 2 bases, with 6 bases lying between them. The CDR3 here is CASSLLTNTGELFF. The CDR3 region has the DNA TGTGCCAGCAGTTTACTGACTAACACCGGGGAGCTGTTTTTT.

This sequence joins TRBV10-3 and TRBJ1-5, with TRBD1 matching 8 bases. Trimming took 4 bases from V and 1 from J; bases not matched to a gene: 6. Germline-derived CDR1 and CDR2 are ENHRY and SYGVKD. The CDR3 is 16 amino acids. The CDR3 DNA reads TGTGCCATCAGTGCGGACAGGGCAGGGAGCAATCAGCCCCAGCATTTT. Its translation is CAISADRAGSNQPQHF.

The CDR3 DNA sequence: TGTGCCAGCACTCAGGACGGGAACTATGGCTACACCTTC. Translation gives CASTQDGNYGYTF. The rearrangement joins TRBV9 to TRBJ1-2; D gene uncertain. The V and J ends lost 6 bases and 2 bases respectively, with 11 bases between them. Germline V gene lookup returns CDR1 SGDLS and CDR2 YYNGEE. This CDR3 is 13 amino acids long.

This clonotype has only one observation. This chain uses TRBV29-1 with TRBJ1-2; no firm D call. Germline lookup yields CDR1 SQVTM and CDR2 ANQGSEA. This CDR3 contains 14 residues. Trimming removed 6 bases from V and 2 bases from J, with 16 bases in between. In nucleotides, the CDR3 is TGCAGCGTCCCGACGGAGGTAGTAAACTATGGCTACACCTTC. This encodes CSVPTEVVNYGYTF.

The gene calls are TRBV28 and TRBJ2-2; TRBD2 might be the D (6 bases). Germline CDR1 is MDHEN and CDR2 is SYDVKM. Deletions cut 7 bases from V and 3 bases from J, with 12 bases between. The CDR3 has 14 residues. The CDR3 DNA sequence: TGTGCCAGCAACCTTGGGGGGTACACCGGGGAGCTGTTTTTT. It codes for CASNLGGYTGELFF.

The genes are TRBV6-5 and TRBJ1-1; a weak D match, TRBD1 (5 bases). CDR1 MNHEY and CDR2 SVGAGI come from the germline V gene. CDR3 size: 15 residues. V was trimmed by 2 bases and J by 5 bases, leaving 15 bases between them. DNA for the CDR3: TGTGCCAGCAGTTACCGGATAGGGGCGGGTACTGAAGCTTTCTTT. It is translated as CASSYRIGAGTEAFF.

The rearrangement uses TRBV11-2 and TRBJ2-5; D not certain. Per the germline V gene, CDR1 is SGHAT and CDR2 is FQNNGV. Trimming cost V 1 base and J 7 bases, with 16 bases left between them. This CDR3 has 15 residues. The CDR3 is CASSLGTAATWTQYF. CDR3 nucleotides: TGTGCCAGCAGCTTAGGGACGGCGGCCACTTGGACCCAGTACTTC. The whole variable domain, filled in from reference TRBV11-2 and TRBJ2-5, reads EAGVAQSPRYKIIEKRQSVAFWCNPISGHATLYWYQQILGQGPKLLIQFQNNGVVDDSQLPKDRFSAERLKGVDSTLKIQPAKLEDSAVYLCASSLGTAATWTQYFGPGTRLLVL.